This is a list of T cell receptor beta chains from one sample in a study of cytomegalovirus exposure and HLA in healthy donors. The method was immunoSEQ multiplex PCR; TCRdb's version includes in-frame clones alone and lacks a portion of them. The sample shows some 180,000 clones, 80% to 85% of them seen only once. The sequencing sample was made of PBMCs. The source is a woman in her 30s in good health and CMV-seronegative. Both conserved end residues are part of each CDR3. Each record gives: D gene, clone size, V gene, J gene, CDR3 DNA, CDR3 protein. The D gene is left open where the match is weak. The size entry is marked missing in some rows and otherwise reads once, few, many or a size class.

d_gene: .
abundance: once
v_gene: TRBV5-4
j_gene: TRBJ2-7
CDR3nt: TGTGCCAGCAGCGGACAGCCTCGAAACGATTACGAGCAGTACTTC
CDR3aa: CASSGQPRNDYEQYF

d_gene: .
abundance: once
v_gene: TRBV12-5
j_gene: TRBJ2-7
CDR3nt: TGTGCTAGTGGGCGCGGGGCCGGGGACGAGCAGTACTTC
CDR3aa: CASGRGAGDEQYF

d_gene: .
abundance: .
v_gene: TRBV15
j_gene: TRBJ2-5
CDR3nt: TGTGCCACCAGCAGAGGTGCCCTGGCTTTACAAGAGACCCAGTACTTC
CDR3aa: CATSRGALALQETQYF

d_gene: .
abundance: .
v_gene: TRBV6-5
j_gene: TRBJ2-3
CDR3nt: TGTGCCAGCAGCCCCTCCCCCGGCACAGATACGCAGTATTTT
CDR3aa: CASSPSPGTDTQYF

d_gene: TRBD1
abundance: many
v_gene: TRBV4-1
j_gene: TRBJ1-2
CDR3nt: TGCGCCAGCAGCCAAGATAACAGGGGGCGTTATGGCTACACCTTC
CDR3aa: CASSQDNRGRYGYTF

d_gene: .
abundance: .
v_gene: TRBV6-5
j_gene: TRBJ2-7
CDR3nt: TGTGCCAGCAGCGAAAACAGGGTCGAGCAGTACTTC
CDR3aa: CASSENRVEQYF

d_gene: .
abundance: .
v_gene: TRBV7-3
j_gene: TRBJ2-1
CDR3nt: TGTGCCAGCAGCGTGCGGGGAGATTGGAATGAGCAGTTCTTC
CDR3aa: CASSVRGDWNEQFF

d_gene: .
abundance: .
v_gene: TRBV13
j_gene: TRBJ2-5
CDR3nt: TGTGCCAGCAGCTTACTGGGGGCGCACCGGCAAGAGACCCAGTACTTC
CDR3aa: CASSLLGAHRQETQYF

d_gene: .
abundance: few
v_gene: TRBV27
j_gene: TRBJ1-1
CDR3nt: TGTGCCAGCAGTCCCGCGGGTTTTCGGAACACTGAAGCTTTCTTT
CDR3aa: CASSPAGFRNTEAFF

d_gene: .
abundance: .
v_gene: TRBV6-6
j_gene: TRBJ2-1
CDR3nt: TGTGCCAGCAGCGTTGGACAGACTTATAACAATGAGCAGTTCTTC
CDR3aa: CASSVGQTYNNEQFF

d_gene: .
abundance: .
v_gene: TRBV4-1
j_gene: TRBJ1-2
CDR3nt: TGCGCCAGCAGCCAAGGGGTGGGAGTGAGCGGCTACACCTTC
CDR3aa: CASSQGVGVSGYTF

d_gene: .
abundance: .
v_gene: TRBV19
j_gene: TRBJ1-2
CDR3nt: TGTGCCAGTAGTATAGATATAAGGGGATCTAATGGCTACACCTTC
CDR3aa: CASSIDIRGSNGYTF

d_gene: TRBD1
abundance: .
v_gene: TRBV6-1
j_gene: TRBJ1-2
CDR3nt: TGTGCCAGCCTGGACAGGGGAGTAGCAGATTATGGCTACACCTTC
CDR3aa: CASLDRGVADYGYTF

d_gene: TRBD1
abundance: .
v_gene: TRBV29-1
j_gene: TRBJ2-7
CDR3nt: TGCAGCGTTGAAGTTCCGGGACAGGGGTCCTACGAGCAGTACTTC
CDR3aa: CSVEVPGQGSYEQYF

d_gene: .
abundance: .
v_gene: TRBV1
j_gene: TRBJ2-7
CDR3nt: TGCACCAGCAGCCAACTCAACCAGACTAGCGTAACCTACGAGCAGTACTTC
CDR3aa: CTSSQLNQTSVTYEQYF

d_gene: TRBD1
abundance: .
v_gene: TRBV29-1
j_gene: TRBJ2-3
CDR3nt: TGCAGCGCTAAGACAGGGTCTAGGCGGAGCACAGATACGCAGTATTTT
CDR3aa: CSAKTGSRRSTDTQYF

d_gene: TRBD1
abundance: .
v_gene: TRBV6-1
j_gene: TRBJ2-7
CDR3nt: TGTGCCCATAATGAGGGGACAGGATTCTACGAGCAGTACTTC
CDR3aa: CAHNEGTGFYEQYF

d_gene: .
abundance: .
v_gene: TRBV30
j_gene: TRBJ1-6
CDR3nt: TGTGCCTGGGGGCGACCCGTAGATTCACCCCTCCACTTT
CDR3aa: CAWGRPVDSPLHF

d_gene: TRBD1
abundance: medium-sized
v_gene: TRBV6-1
j_gene: TRBJ2-7
CDR3nt: TGTGCCAGTTACGGATCGGAGAGGGGGCACTCGTACTTC
CDR3aa: CASYGSERGHSYF

d_gene: .
abundance: .
v_gene: TRBV9
j_gene: TRBJ2-3
CDR3nt: TGTGCCAGCAGCGTAGTGGGGGGGCAGGGATTTACGCAGTATTTT
CDR3aa: CASSVVGGQGFTQYF

d_gene: .
abundance: .
v_gene: TRBV30
j_gene: TRBJ2-2
CDR3nt: TGTGCCTTTAACGGGGTTGGCGGGGGCGTCGGGGAGCTGTTTTTT
CDR3aa: CAFNGVGGGVGELFF

d_gene: TRBD1
abundance: .
v_gene: TRBV30
j_gene: TRBJ1-2
CDR3nt: TGTGCCTGGAGCTCGGGACAGGGAGATGGCTACACCTTC
CDR3aa: CAWSSGQGDGYTF

d_gene: .
abundance: .
v_gene: TRBV30
j_gene: TRBJ2-1
CDR3nt: TGTGCCTGGAGTGCGGGGTTCCAGGCCAATGAGCAGTTCTTC
CDR3aa: CAWSAGFQANEQFF

d_gene: .
abundance: many
v_gene: TRBV30
j_gene: TRBJ2-7
CDR3nt: TGTGCCTGGAGTGTATCCCCGGGAACCTACGAGCAGTACTTC
CDR3aa: CAWSVSPGTYEQYF

d_gene: .
abundance: .
v_gene: TRBV27
j_gene: TRBJ2-7
CDR3nt: TGTGCCAGCAGTTTATCCCCGGGGACAAACTACGAGCAGTACTTC
CDR3aa: CASSLSPGTNYEQYF

d_gene: TRBD1
abundance: few
v_gene: TRBV5-1
j_gene: TRBJ2-1
CDR3nt: TGCGCCAGCTTTAAACGACAGGGGGCAAATGAGCAGTTCTTC
CDR3aa: CASFKRQGANEQFF

d_gene: TRBD2
abundance: .
v_gene: TRBV28
j_gene: TRBJ2-7
CDR3nt: TGTGCCAGCAGTAACTCGGGGGGGCCTTACGAGCAGTACTTC
CDR3aa: CASSNSGGPYEQYF

d_gene: .
abundance: .
v_gene: TRBV2
j_gene: TRBJ2-2
CDR3nt: TGTGCCAGCAGCCCCCGTGTGAACACCGGGGAGCTGTTTTTT
CDR3aa: CASSPRVNTGELFF

d_gene: .
abundance: few
v_gene: TRBV4-1
j_gene: TRBJ1-2
CDR3nt: TGCGCCAGCAGCCAAGAAGGGGCCAGCTATGGCTACACCTTC
CDR3aa: CASSQEGASYGYTF

d_gene: .
abundance: .
v_gene: TRBV30
j_gene: TRBJ2-7
CDR3nt: TGTGCCTGGAGTGCCCCCACATCGAATGAGGTTTGGTCGGAGCAGTACTTC
CDR3aa: CAWSAPTSNEVWSEQYF

d_gene: TRBD1
abundance: .
v_gene: TRBV30
j_gene: TRBJ2-7
CDR3nt: TGTGCCTGGAGCCTGACAGGGTTGGGCGAGCAGTACTTC
CDR3aa: CAWSLTGLGEQYF